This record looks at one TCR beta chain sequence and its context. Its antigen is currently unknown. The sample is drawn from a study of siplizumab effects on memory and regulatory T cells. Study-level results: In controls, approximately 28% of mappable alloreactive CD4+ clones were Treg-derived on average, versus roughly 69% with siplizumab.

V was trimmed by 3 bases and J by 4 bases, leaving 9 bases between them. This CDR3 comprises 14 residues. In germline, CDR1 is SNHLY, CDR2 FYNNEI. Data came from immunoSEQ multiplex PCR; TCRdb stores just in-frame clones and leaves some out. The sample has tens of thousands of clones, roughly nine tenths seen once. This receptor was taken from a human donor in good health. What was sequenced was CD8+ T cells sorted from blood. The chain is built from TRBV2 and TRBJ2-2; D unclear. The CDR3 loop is CASSDTEVTGELFF. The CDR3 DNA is TGTGCCAGCAGTGATACAGAGGTCACCGGGGAGCTGTTTTTT. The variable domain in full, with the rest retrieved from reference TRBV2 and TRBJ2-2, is EPEVTQTPSHQVTQMGQEVILRCVPISNHLYFYWYRQILGQKVEFLVSFYNNEISEKSEIFDDQFSVERPDGSNFTLKIRSTKLEDSAMYFCASSDTEVTGELFFGEGSRLTVL.